The clone carrying this T cell receptor beta chain was recorded once. Its antigen remains unidentified. These data are taken from a study of T cell responses to AZD1222 COVID-19 vaccine. Across the whole study: Second-dose intervals near 4 or 12 weeks were combined. Study-level findings and limits: A reported finding is that nearly half of spike-specific TCRs target unmutated variant regions. There were mostly white British donors and more females than males, and clonal diversity was possibly underestimated.

The V gene's germline CDR1 is GTSNPN and CDR2 SVGIG (reference sequence). The V end lost 3 bases, the J end lost 3 bases, and 14 bases lay between the germline ends. CDR3 length: 14 residues. Produced via immunoSEQ multiplex PCR; TCRdb's table is partial and in-frame only. The sample lists some 92,000 clones, 90% to 95% occurring once. The receptor comes from an adult in good health. Sample: peripheral blood, taken on day 0 of AZD1222 vaccination. V is TRBV30 and J is TRBJ1-2; the D is unclear. The CDR3 here is CAWRWGTLDYGYTF. The CDR3 nucleotides read TGTGCCTGGAGGTGGGGAACCCTTGACTATGGCTACACCTTC.